A single sample is the source of the 26 T cell receptor beta chains below, sequenced in a study of blood T cell repertoires in COVID-19. Sequencing was performed with immunoSEQ multiplex PCR; in TCRdb, only in-frame clones are kept and a portion is missing. Among more than 90,000 clones listed, 65% to 80% were seen once. Material: peripheral blood. The receptors here all came from a man in his forties or fifties with acute or convalescent COVID-19.

The rearrangement uses TRBV6-5 and TRBJ1-5; 11 nucleotides agree with TRBD1. CDR1 and CDR2 from the germline V gene are MNHEY and SVGAGI. This CDR3 has 15 amino acids. After removal of 5 bases from V and 5 bases from J, the junction contained 5 bases not matched to a gene. For the CDR3, the DNA is TGTGCCAGCAGTACCGGGACAGGGGGGCATCAGCCCCAGCATTTT. This translates into CASSTGTGGHQPQHF.

The chain is built from TRBV4-1 and TRBJ2-1, with 12 nucleotides matching TRBD2. Unmatched junction bases numbered 2, after V lost 1 base and J lost 7 bases. Germline CDR1 reads MGHRA; CDR2 reads YSYEKL. The CDR3 spans 15 residues. CDR3 protein: CASSQGLAGENEQFF. The CDR3 DNA reads TGCGCCAGCAGCCAAGGACTAGCGGGAGAGAATGAGCAGTTCTTC.

Only a few counts were recorded for this clone. The chain couples TRBV5-6 to TRBJ2-3; D is perhaps TRBD1 (6 bases). The CDR3 length is 13 residues. The germline V gene has CDR1 SGHDT and CDR2 YYEEEE. V lost 10 bases, J lost 4 bases, and 16 bases lay in between. In nucleotides, the CDR3 is TGTGCCGGCCACCGACAGGTAGCAGATACGCAGTATTTT. It codes for CAGHRQVADTQYF.

The CDR3 spells CASSLFDGRGGRDIQYF. DNA of the CDR3: TGTGCCAGCAGCTTATTCGACGGGCGGGGAGGCAGGGACATTCAGTACTTC. The chain links TRBV5-6 to TRBJ2-4, with a weak D call TRBD2 (6 bases). Germline V CDR1 and CDR2: SGHDT, YYEEEE. The CDR3 length is 17 residues. V lost 2 bases to trimming and J lost 8 bases, with 23 bases between them.

V gene TRBV28 combines with J gene TRBJ2-1, with TRBD2 matching over 9 bases. This CDR3 region has 16 residues. CDR1 and CDR2 from the germline V gene are MDHEN and SYDVKM. The junction had 12 bases not matched to a gene; V was cut back by 3 bases and J by 9 bases. CDR3 coding DNA: TGTGCCAGCAGTTTGCCCCTCGGCGGGAGGGGGGGTGAGCAGTTCTTC. Translating it yields CASSLPLGGRGGEQFF. The whole variable domain, remainder taken from reference TRBV28 and TRBJ2-1, is DVKVTQSSRYLVKRTGEKVFLECVQDMDHENMFWYRQDPGLGLRLIYFSYDVKMKEKGDIPEGYSVSREKKERFSLILESASTNQTSMYLCASSLPLGGRGGEQFFGPGTRLTVL.

The chain links TRBV12-5 to TRBJ1-6; TRBD1 agrees at 9 bases. Germline CDR1 LGHNT, CDR2 FRNRAP. The CDR3 runs to 16 residues. The trim removed 6 bases at V and 5 bases at J, leaving 8 bases unmatched. The CDR3 loop is CASGRPDRGNNSPLHF. The CDR3 DNA reads as TGTGCTAGTGGCCGCCCGGACAGGGGAAATAATTCACCCCTCCACTTT. The complete variable domain, with remaining parts taken from reference TRBV12-5 and TRBJ1-6, reads DARVTQTPRHKVTEMGQEVTMRCQPILGHNTVFWYRQTMMQGLELLAYFRNRAPLDDSGMPKDRFSAEMPDATLATLKIQPSEPRDSAVYFCASGRPDRGNNSPLHFGNGTRLTVT.

V and J are TRBV6-5 and TRBJ1-6, with no clear D. Germline lookup yields CDR1 MNHEY and CDR2 SVGAGI. The CDR3 covers 13 residues. The V and J ends lost 5 bases and 7 bases respectively, with 9 bases between them. The CDR3 nucleotides are TGTGCCAGCAGTCCCCTAGGAAATTCACCCCTCCACTTT. It yields the protein CASSPLGNSPLHF.

The chain has TRBV5-1 and TRBJ1-2, with a possible D match to TRBD1 (5 bases). This CDR3 has 14 residues. In germline, CDR1 is SGHRS, CDR2 YFSETQ. V lost 4 bases to trimming and J lost 9 bases, with 19 bases between them. The CDR3 sequence is CASSPNQRGGSYTF. For the CDR3, the DNA is TGCGCCAGCAGCCCAAACCAGAGGGGAGGGAGCTACACCTTC.

The chain employs TRBV18 and TRBJ2-2; the D is unclear. With 2 bases removed from V and 8 bases from J, the gap between germline ends came to 6 bases. The CDR3 extends over 12 amino acids. Germline CDR1 reads KGHSH; CDR2 reads LQKENI. This CDR3 is CASSPRGGELFF. CDR3 coding DNA: TGTGCCAGCTCACCAAGAGGAGGGGAGCTGTTTTTT. Filled out from reference TRBV18 and TRBJ2-2, the complete variable domain reads NAGVMQNPRHLVRRRGQEARLRCSPMKGHSHVYWYRQLPEEGLKFMVYLQKENIIDESGMPKERFSAEFPKEGPSILRIQQVVRGDSAAYFCASSPRGGELFFGEGSRLTVL.

This clone was counted many times. This chain uses TRBV5-1 with TRBJ1-4, with no clear D. V dropped 4 bases and J dropped 3 bases, with 13 bases sitting between them. CDR3 length equals 15 residues. Germline lookup yields CDR1 SGHRS and CDR2 YFSETQ. The CDR3 is CASSPPGDPNEKLFF. In DNA form, the CDR3 reads TGCGCCAGCAGCCCCCCCGGGGATCCTAATGAAAAACTGTTTTTT. The full variable domain, rest sourced from reference TRBV5-1 and TRBJ1-4, is KAGVTQTPRYLIKTRGQQVTLSCSPISGHRSVSWYQQTPGQGLQFLFEYFSETQRNKGNFPGRFSGRQFSNSRSEMNVSTLELGDSALYLCASSPPGDPNEKLFFGSGTQLSVL.

V and J are TRBV7-8 and TRBJ1-4; D gene uncertain. This CDR3 region has 14 residues. Trimming shortened V by 5 bases and J by 2 bases, and 9 bases separated the two germline ends. Germline V gives CDR1 SGHVS, CDR2 FQNEAQ. The CDR3 loop reads CASSRGRTNEKLFF. The CDR3 region has the DNA TGTGCCAGCAGCCGAGGCAGGACTAATGAAAAACTGTTTTTT.

The chain employs TRBV27 and TRBJ2-7; 7 nucleotides agree with TRBD2. Trimming cost V 3 bases and J 6 bases; bases outside gene matches: 8. CDR1 MNHEY and CDR2 SMNVEV come from the germline V gene (reference sequence). The CDR3 is made up of 14 amino acids. The CDR3: CASSFVSGNREQYF. The CDR3 bases are TGTGCCAGCAGTTTTGTAAGCGGGAACCGCGAGCAGTACTTC.

J is TRBJ2-1 and V is TRBV7-8; D uncertain. V lost 0 bases to trimming and J lost 3 bases, with 3 bases between them. The CDR3 covers 13 residues. Germline values: CDR1 SGHVS, CDR2 FQNEAQ. The chain's CDR3 is CASSLAYYNEQFF. The CDR3 nucleotides read TGTGCCAGCAGCTTAGCATACTACAATGAGCAGTTCTTC.

This clone was seen a few times. The chain carries TRBV5-1 and TRBJ2-2, with a tentative D call TRBD1 (6 bases). The CDR3 runs to 14 residues. Trimming stripped 9 bases from V and 2 bases from J, with 14 bases between. Germline CDR1 and CDR2: SGHRS and YFSETQ. The CDR3 DNA sequence: TGCGCCACCGGGGACACCTTTAACACCGGGGAGCTGTTTTTT. Translation gives CATGDTFNTGELFF.

The chain recombines TRBV19 with TRBJ1-4; D is uncertain. The V gene's germline CDR1 is LNHDA and CDR2 SQIVND (reference sequence). The CDR3 loop spans 16 amino acids. With 3 bases removed from V and 0 bases from J, the gap between germline ends came to 11 bases. The CDR3 nucleotides read TGTGCCAGTAGTATCGGTGGTTCGGCAACTAATGAAAAACTGTTTTTT. It specifies CASSIGGSATNEKLFF.

The chain uses TRBV2 and TRBJ1-6; TRBD1 might be the D (6 bases). Germline CDR1 is SNHLY and CDR2 is FYNNEI. The V and J ends lost 7 bases and 7 bases respectively, with 17 bases between them. This CDR3 contains 15 residues. The CDR3 nucleotides are TGTGCCAGCACCTGGCGAAGGGGGAACAATTCACCCCTCCACTTT. It yields the protein CASTWRRGNNSPLHF.

The CDR3 loop is CASSEVSGGAFF. In DNA form, the CDR3 reads TGCGCCAGCAGTGAGGTGTCAGGGGGAGCTTTCTTT. The chain recombines TRBV10-1 with TRBJ1-1; the match to TRBD1 covers 7 bases. CDR1 and CDR2 (germline): WNHNN, SYGVQD (reference sequence). J gave up 10 bases and V 2 bases, and 4 bases lay outside the gene matches. The CDR3 is 12 residues long.

This chain links TRBV7-9 with TRBJ2-5; maybe TRBD1 (8 bases). CDR1 is SEHNR, CDR2 FQNEAQ, per germline (reference sequence). V dropped 4 bases and J dropped 4 bases, with 22 bases sitting between them. This CDR3 contains 17 residues. The CDR3 reads CASSSPRGDRPRETQYF. The CDR3 DNA follows: TGTGCCAGCAGCTCCCCCCGGGGGGACAGGCCCAGAGAGACCCAGTACTTC.

Here the CDR3 reads CASSETGAGTGELFF. The CDR3 DNA is TGTGCCAGCAGCGAGACAGGGGCCGGTACCGGGGAGCTGTTTTTT. The rearrangement uses TRBV5-6 and TRBJ2-2, with 8 bases aligning to TRBD1. The V segment lost 4 bases and the J segment 5 bases; nucleotides outside the gene matches: 7. CDR3 length: 15 residues. Germline CDR1 reads SGHDT; CDR2 reads YYEEEE.

The chain has TRBV9 and TRBJ2-5; 11 positions match TRBD1. V gave up 4 bases and J gave up 2 bases; unmatched junction bases: 7. There are 16 residues in the CDR3. From germline, CDR1 is SGDLS and CDR2 YYNGEE. Here the CDR3 reads CASSRTGGVGQETQYF. The DNA of the CDR3 is TGTGCCAGCAGCAGGACAGGGGGCGTGGGACAAGAGACCCAGTACTTC.

This clone was seen just once. The CDR3 is CASEPAGEAFF. The CDR3 nucleotides read TGTGCCAGCGAGCCTGCGGGTGAAGCTTTCTTT. The chain couples TRBV7-9 to TRBJ1-1; D gene uncertain. The CDR3 consists of 11 residues. Germline CDR1 reads SEHNR; CDR2 reads FQNEAQ (reference sequence). V lost 8 bases and J lost 7, with 11 bases in between.

The V gene is TRBV25-1, the J gene TRBJ1-6; D is perhaps TRBD1 (5 bases). Germline V gene data show CDR1 as MGHDK and CDR2 as SYGVNS. The length of the CDR3 is 16 residues. Trimming removed 3 bases at V and 0 bases at J, with 9 bases between. In DNA, the CDR3 is TGTGCCAGCAGTGACCTCGACAGCTCCTATAATTCACCCCTCCACTTT. As protein: CASSDLDSSYNSPLHF.

V and J are TRBV10-1 and TRBJ1-2; D gene uncertain. The CDR3 contains 13 residues. V dropped 5 bases and J dropped 2 bases, with 9 bases sitting between them. Germline V lookup: CDR1 WNHNN, CDR2 SYGVQD (reference sequence). CDR3 DNA: TGCGCCAGCAGTCCGGGGAAAAACTATGGCTACACCTTC. This codes for CASSPGKNYGYTF.

The rearrangement joins TRBV18 to TRBJ1-1, with 8 positions matching TRBD1. CDR1 and CDR2 from the germline V gene are KGHSH and LQKENI. This CDR3 is 16 amino acids long. Trimming cost V 3 bases and J 1 base; bases outside gene matches: 7. CDR3 sequence reads: CASSPGTGWGNTEAFF. In DNA, the CDR3 is TGTGCCAGCTCACCGGGGACAGGCTGGGGGAACACTGAAGCTTTCTTT.

This chain connects TRBV7-9 to TRBJ2-1; TRBD2 might be the D (5 bases). The CDR3 contains 16 residues. Germline CDR1 reads SEHNR; CDR2 reads FQNEAQ (reference sequence). V was cut by 5 bases and J by 0 bases, with 14 bases left in between. In DNA, the CDR3 is TGTGCCAGCAGCCCCCTGGACTGGTACTCCTACAATGAGCAGTTCTTC. Residues: CASSPLDWYSYNEQFF.

On this clone itself: The junction does not match germline at one end; this may be a read error. The chain links TRBV5-6 to TRBJ2-4; D is perhaps TRBD2 (6 bases). The CDR3 is made up of 14 amino acids. Germline V CDR1 and CDR2: SGHDT, YYEEEE. In DNA, the CDR3 is TGTGCCAGCAGCTACCAACTAGCCCAAAACATTCAGTACTTC. This gives the protein CASSYQLAQNIQYF.